The source of this TCR beta chain is a study of blood T cell repertoires in COVID-19. Study overall: Whether acute or convalescent, the COVID-19 samples came from the United States, Italy and Spain. The analysed material was cDNA or gDNA that came from T cells, B-cell-depleted T cells, or PBMCs.

The V end was cut by 7 bases, the J end by 0 bases, with 10 bases between. Germline-derived CDR1 and CDR2 are LNHDA and SQIVND (reference sequence). This CDR3 is built from 14 residues. Study processing details: The authors estimated nucleated cell counts from reference gene primer amplification. Profiled with immunoSEQ multiplex PCR; TCRdb holds only in-frame clones, not every one. V and J calls and clone size are given by that table; D and trimming were obtained from the DNA. Of tens of thousands of clones listed, roughly 77% are singletons. The clonotype comes from a human donor with active or convalescent COVID-19. The donor label of this sample is uncertain. The rearrangement links TRBV19 to TRBJ2-1; D is unclear. Sequences were obtained from peripheral blood. CDR3 DNA sequence: TGTGCCAGTACCCCCGTTATCTCCTACAATGAGCAGTTCTTC. Protein sequence: CASTPVISYNEQFF.